This T cell receptor beta chain was profiled in a study of cytomegalovirus exposure and HLA in healthy donors. The method was immunoSEQ multiplex PCR; TCRdb's version includes in-frame clones alone and lacks a portion of them. The table lists fewer than 200,000 clones, roughly 96% of them singletons. The TCR originated in a woman under 30 in good health and CMV-seronegative. Specimen: PBMCs.

CDR3 protein: CASSPTTGQETQYF. DNA of the CDR3: TGTGCCAGCTCACCCACTACAGGGCAAGAGACCCAGTACTTC. The rearrangement links TRBV18 to TRBJ2-5; maybe TRBD1 (6 bases). The CDR3 has 14 amino acids. Looked up from germline, CDR1 is KGHSH and CDR2 is LQKENI. V was clipped by 3 bases and J by 2 bases, with 10 bases between them.